This is a list of T cell receptor beta chains from one sample in a study of T-cell memory formation after mild COVID-19. Each CDR3 protein is one row after TCRdb ran MiXCR on the 5' RACE reads. This sample has about 560,000 distinct CDR3 sequences; less than 25% occur once, and the top ten carry 8.4%. What was sequenced was PBMCs or a T cell subset sorted from them (not recorded which). These receptors all stem from an adult woman who had mild COVID-19 (a few samples of this study predate the infection). Cell type and time point are not known. The CDR3 runs from the conserved cysteine through the conserved F or W. A D gene is named only where the DNA matches it firmly. Not all rows give a size; the values are once, few, many and, for expanded clones, a class.

d_gene	v_gene	j_gene	abundance	CDR3aa	CDR3nt
.	TRBV5-1	TRBJ2-7	many	CASSFDSYEQYF	TGCGCCAGCAGCTTCGACAGCTACGAGCAGTACTTC
.	TRBV7-9	TRBJ2-2	.	CASRPAGQNTGELFF	TGTGCCAGCAGACCCGCGGGCCAGAACACCGGGGAGCTGTTTTTT
.	TRBV7-3	TRBJ2-1	.	CASSLSGKRAYNEQFF	TGTGCCAGCAGCTTATCCGGGAAAAGAGCCTACAATGAGCAGTTCTTC
TRBD1	TRBV11-2	TRBJ2-7	few	CASSSEPGTGYREQYF	TGTGCCAGCAGCTCCGAGCCCGGGACAGGGTACCGCGAGCAGTACTTC
TRBD1	TRBV5-1	TRBJ1-1	few	CASKGQATEAFF	TGCGCCAGTAAAGGACAGGCTACCGAAGCTTTCTTT
.	TRBV7-9	TRBJ2-1	.	CASSVDEQFF	TGTGCCAGCAGCGTCGATGAGCAGTTCTTC
.	TRBV29-1	TRBJ2-7	few	CSVQGQSSYEQYF	TGCAGCGTCCAGGGCCAAAGCTCCTACGAGCAGTACTTC
TRBD1	TRBV2	TRBJ2-7	.	CASSPRTGTDEQYF	TGTGCCAGCAGTCCCAGGACAGGGACCGACGAGCAGTACTTC
.	TRBV2	TRBJ1-2	.	CASTLSGQTPGGYTF	TGTGCCAGCACCTTGAGCGGACAGACTCCTGGTGGCTACACCTTC
.	TRBV20-1	TRBJ1-5	.	CSAKRQEDQPQHF	TGCAGTGCTAAGAGACAGGAGGATCAGCCCCAGCATTTT
.	TRBV7-9	TRBJ1-2	.	CASSFSDSGRYGYTF	TGTGCCAGCAGCTTCTCCGACAGTGGCCGATATGGCTACACCTTC
TRBD1	TRBV6-5	TRBJ2-3	.	CASSGQGYTDTQYF	TGTGCCAGCAGCGGACAGGGTTACACAGATACGCAGTATTTT
TRBD2	TRBV6-6	TRBJ2-1	.	CASSYSSLAGVYNEQFF	TGTGCCAGCAGTTACTCCTCCCTAGCGGGAGTTTACAATGAGCAGTTCTTC
.	TRBV7-2	TRBJ2-1	.	CASSLDRGLHNEQFF	TGTGCCAGCAGCTTAGACAGAGGACTCCACAATGAGCAGTTCTTC
.	TRBV23-1	TRBJ2-7	few	CASSMSRSSNGQYF	TGCGCCAGCAGTATGAGCAGGAGTAGTAACGGGCAGTACTTC
.	TRBV10-3	TRBJ2-7	.	CAISVFRGQFYEQYF	TGTGCCATCAGTGTTTTTAGGGGCCAATTCTACGAGCAGTACTTC
.	TRBV20-1	TRBJ2-1	.	CSARGPGLYRGYEQFF	TGCAGTGCTAGAGGCCCCGGACTTTATCGGGGCTATGAGCAGTTCTTC
TRBD2	TRBV20-1	TRBJ2-7	.	CSATPGTSGRREQYF	TGCAGTGCTACCCCCGGGACTAGCGGGAGACGAGAGCAGTACTTC
.	TRBV7-9	TRBJ2-5	few	CASSWAGGGGETQYF	TGTGCCAGCAGCTGGGCAGGAGGAGGGGGCGAGACCCAGTACTTC
.	TRBV7-2	TRBJ2-4	.	CASSLDLGGAKNIQYF	TGTGCCAGCAGCTTAGATTTAGGAGGGGCCAAAAACATTCAGTACTTC
TRBD2	TRBV18	TRBJ2-7	few	CASSPRTSIYEQYF	TGTGCCAGCTCACCGCGGACTAGCATCTACGAGCAGTACTTC
TRBD2	TRBV5-6	TRBJ2-7	many	CASSLGSASGATWYF	TGTGCCAGCAGCTTGGGGTCGGCTAGCGGGGCTACATGGTACTTC
.	TRBV2	TRBJ2-1	.	CASYAYNEQFF	TGTGCCAGCTATGCTTACAATGAGCAGTTCTTC
.	TRBV2	TRBJ2-7	.	CASSEPTGGTHYEQYF	TGTGCCAGCAGTGAACCGACAGGTGGGACCCACTACGAGCAGTACTTC
.	TRBV20-1	TRBJ2-6	few	CSAHRTLGVLTF	TGCAGTGCTCATAGGACCCTCGGCGTCCTGACTTTC
TRBD1	TRBV4-1	TRBJ1-4	few	CASSQKIMIRGDRTNEKLFF	TGCGCCAGCAGCCAAAAAATAATGATCCGTGGGGACAGGACGAATGAAAAACTGTTTTTT
TRBD1	TRBV4-1	TRBJ2-5	few	CASSLLHPGTGGETQYF	TGCGCCAGCAGCCTTCTCCACCCCGGGACAGGGGGAGAGACCCAGTACTTC
.	TRBV5-1	TRBJ1-5	few	CASSWGPDQPQHF	TGCGCCAGCAGCTGGGGACCCGATCAGCCCCAGCATTTT
.	TRBV29-1	TRBJ2-2	.	CSVNPGTPNTGELFF	TGCAGCGTGAACCCCGGGACCCCGAACACCGGGGAGCTGTTTTTT
TRBD2	TRBV20-1	TRBJ2-3	once	CSARDAGTSPKGDTQYF	TGCAGTGCTAGAGACGCCGGGACTAGCCCCAAGGGAGATACGCAGTATTTT
TRBD1	TRBV14	TRBJ1-6	.	CASSRLDRGSPLHF	TGTGCCAGCAGCCGCCTGGACAGGGGTTCACCCCTCCACTTT
TRBD2	TRBV9	TRBJ2-3	.	CASSVEAGGRTDTQYF	TGTGCCAGCAGCGTAGAGGCGGGGGGACGCACAGATACGCAGTATTTT
.	TRBV7-8	TRBJ2-3	once	CASSHVITDTQYF	TGTGCCAGCAGCCATGTAATTACAGATACGCAGTATTTT
.	TRBV12-3/TRBV12-4	TRBJ1-3	few	CASSPPTASSGNTIYF	TGTGCCAGCAGTCCCCCCACAGCCAGCTCTGGAAACACCATATATTTT
TRBD1	TRBV5-1	TRBJ2-5	few	CASSPKTGWETQYF	TGCGCCAGCAGCCCGAAGACAGGGTGGGAGACCCAGTACTTC
.	TRBV29-1	TRBJ1-2	.	CSVESYYGYTF	TGCAGCGTTGAGAGTTACTATGGCTACACCTTC
.	TRBV24-1	TRBJ2-2	few	CATSDQNRGGTGELFF	TGTGCCACCAGTGATCAGAACAGGGGGGGCACCGGGGAGCTGTTTTTT
TRBD1	TRBV20-1	TRBJ1-4	few	CSARGAGGSEKLFF	TGCAGTGCTAGAGGGGCAGGGGGAAGTGAAAAACTGTTTTTT
.	TRBV5-1	TRBJ2-7	.	CASSLARQGFPYEQYF	TGCGCCAGCAGCTTGGCCAGGCAGGGGTTTCCCTACGAGCAGTACTTC
.	TRBV27	TRBJ2-2	.	CASSPDIVEELFF	TGTGCCAGCAGCCCCGACATCGTTGAGGAGCTGTTTTTT
TRBD2	TRBV2	TRBJ2-1	few	CASKLTSGVLNEQFF	TGTGCCAGCAAATTGACTAGCGGAGTTCTCAATGAGCAGTTCTTC
.	TRBV3-1	TRBJ1-4	.	CASSHTKGRVEKLFF	TGTGCCAGCAGCCATACTAAAGGCCGCGTAGAAAAACTGTTTTTT
.	TRBV20-1	TRBJ2-7	few	CSARDLLEGEQYF	TGCAGTGCTAGAGACCTTCTAGAGGGCGAGCAGTACTTC
TRBD2	TRBV6-2/TRBV6-3	TRBJ2-1	.	CASRSSGSYYNEQFF	TGTGCCAGCAGAAGTAGCGGGAGCTACTACAATGAGCAGTTCTTC
.	TRBV19	TRBJ2-2	.	CASSVGDLTGELFF	TGTGCCAGTAGTGTTGGGGACCTCACCGGGGAGCTGTTTTTT
TRBD2	TRBV7-6	TRBJ2-1	.	CASSSLAGGPTVYNEQFF	TGTGCCAGCAGCTCACTAGCGGGGGGGCCTACGGTTTACAATGAGCAGTTCTTC
TRBD2	TRBV24-1	TRBJ2-1	many	CATSNSGTSSYNEQFF	TGTGCCACCAGTAATAGCGGGACAAGCTCCTACAATGAGCAGTTCTTC
.	TRBV29-1	TRBJ2-5	few	CSVRGLELYQETQYF	TGCAGCGTTAGGGGACTGGAGCTGTACCAAGAGACCCAGTACTTC
TRBD2	TRBV6-1	TRBJ2-3	.	CASRAGTSGRAVDTQYF	TGTGCCAGCAGGGCCGGGACTAGCGGGAGGGCCGTAGATACGCAGTATTTT
.	TRBV4-2	TRBJ2-7	.	CASSPEEAFPIYEQYF	TGTGCCAGCAGCCCCGAGGAGGCATTTCCCATCTACGAGCAGTACTTC